Listed below are T cell receptor beta chains from one sample, sequenced in a study of T cell responses to AZD1222 COVID-19 vaccine. Only in-frame clones appear in the TCRdb table, and some are missing; sequencing was by immunoSEQ multiplex PCR. The profile shows roughly 150,000 clones, under 95% of them singletons. The specimen was peripheral blood, collected on day 0 of AZD1222 vaccination. The receptor set was obtained from an adult in good health. CDR3s leave out the opening cysteine and the closing phenylalanine or tryptophan.

J gene | V gene | CDR3 protein
TRBJ1-5 | TRBV28 | ASSYSGGSGQPQH
TRBJ2-1 | TRBV3-1/TRBV3-2 | ASSPRGSGGIDNEQF
TRBJ1-1 | TRBV6-6 | ASSNTDRSGTGWGGTEAF
TRBJ1-3 | TRBV15 | ATKGTGSGNTIY
TRBJ2-5 | TRBV7-9 | ASSWDDQETQY
TRBJ1-1 | TRBV7-9 | ASSARLGAAGRPNTEAF
TRBJ2-6 | TRBV4-3 | ASRAEVHSGANVLT
TRBJ1-3 | TRBV3-1/TRBV3-2 | ASSQYRGMEPGNTIY
TRBJ1-3 | TRBV2 | ASSRRSHSGNTIY
TRBJ2-2 | TRBV5-1 | ASSFNTGELF
TRBJ1-1 | TRBV14 | ASSQDLYGRTEAF
TRBJ1-2 | TRBV19 | ASEGAGFSYGYT
TRBJ1-1 | TRBV14 | ASSQAGPWDTEAF
TRBJ1-1 | TRBV2 | ASSGDGPEAF
TRBJ2-7 | TRBV7-9 | ASSRDWGSTYEQY
TRBJ2-7 | TRBV27 | ASALGASGTRYEQY
TRBJ2-5 | TRBV2 | ASGPNLQETQY
TRBJ1-1 | TRBV28 | ASSLGTGNTEAF
TRBJ1-1 | TRBV19 | ASRDGGQNTEAF
TRBJ1-1 | TRBV4-2 | ASSLGAEAF
TRBJ2-1 | TRBV14 | ASSQRRADNEQF
TRBJ2-7 | TRBV6-2/TRBV6-3 | ASSRSAGGPYEQY
TRBJ1-2 | TRBV25-1 | ASSRGRGYT
TRBJ2-1 | TRBV2 | ASSEMSSAGNEQF
TRBJ1-1 | TRBV27 | ASSFSQQGAGSTEAF
TRBJ2-2 | TRBV5-1 | ASSLGAGATGELF
TRBJ2-4 | TRBV11-2 | ASSLDRRDIQY
TRBJ1-1 | TRBV28 | ASRSPASATEAF